A selection of T cell receptor beta chains follows, all from one sample in a study of T cells in Graves' hyperthyroidism and ophthalmopathy. TCRdb itself ran the multiplex PCR reads through MiXCR, one entry per CDR3 protein. The sample lists hundreds of thousands of distinct CDR3 sequences, approximately 16% occurring once. Sequences were obtained from blood. These receptors were obtained from a woman between 18 and 30 years old with Graves' hyperthyroidism. Both conserved end residues are part of each CDR3. D genes are given only for firm matches. Size is omitted from some rows. Given values are once, few, many or a class for expanded clones.

TRBV12-3/TRBV12-4	TRBJ1-5	-	-	CASSSGGTGNQPRHF	TGTGCCAGCAGTTCTGGGGGAACGGGGAATCAGCCCCGGCATTTT
TRBV6-1	TRBJ2-3	few	TRBD2	CASSPSGSKTDTQYF	TGTGCCAGCAGTCCTAGCGGGAGTAAGACAGATACGCAGTATTTT
TRBV20-1	TRBJ1-6	many	-	CSARGGVQGPLNNSPLHF	TGCAGTGCTAGAGGAGGTGTTCAGGGTCCCCTGAATAATTCACCCCTCCACTTT
TRBV28	TRBJ2-7	many	TRBD2	CASSFGLAGKQYF	TGTGCCAGCAGTTTTGGGCTAGCGGGGAAGCAGTACTTC
TRBV7-2	TRBJ2-3	few	-	CASSFTRMDTQYF	TGTGCCAGCAGCTTTACTAGGATGGATACGCAGTATTTT
TRBV4-1	TRBJ1-2	-	TRBD1	CASSQHRDRANYGYTF	TGCGCCAGCAGCCAGCACCGGGACAGGGCAAACTATGGCTACACCTTC
TRBV28	TRBJ2-7	few	TRBD1	CASTLRGTGTPQYF	TGTGCCAGCACCCTCCGAGGGACAGGGACACCGCAGTACTTC
TRBV24-1	TRBJ2-1	-	TRBD2	CATSDSTSGNPYNEQFF	TGTGCCACCAGTGATTCCACTAGCGGTAATCCTTACAATGAGCAGTTCTTC
TRBV24-1	TRBJ1-5	few	-	CATSDLLRNQPQHF	TGTGCCACCAGTGATTTGTTGCGAAATCAGCCCCAGCATTTT
TRBV7-3	TRBJ2-1	-	-	CASSPAPWNEQFF	TGTGCCAGCAGCCCCGCCCCTTGGAATGAGCAGTTCTTC
TRBV20-1	TRBJ2-7	few	TRBD1	CSADPDRGYEQYF	TGCAGTGCTGACCCGGACAGGGGGTACGAGCAGTACTTC
TRBV6-1	TRBJ1-3	-	-	CASSDYSRGNTIYF	TGTGCCAGCAGTGATTATAGCAGGGGAAACACCATATATTTT
TRBV5-1	TRBJ1-5	many	-	CASSLGPNQPQHF	TGTGCCAGCAGCTTAGGCCCGAATCAGCCCCAGCATTTT
TRBV4-2	TRBJ1-2	-	-	CASSQALRDTNYGYTF	TGTGCCAGCAGCCAAGCTCTCCGGGATACCAACTATGGCTACACCTTC
TRBV5-5	TRBJ2-5	many	-	CASSPRQDQETQYF	TGTGCCAGCAGTCCAAGACAAGACCAAGAGACCCAGTACTTC
TRBV20-1	TRBJ2-1	many	TRBD1	CSARPPEDREEFF	TGCAGTGCTAGACCGCCCGAGGACAGGGAGGAGTTCTTC
TRBV30	TRBJ1-1	few	-	CAWRQGSLSTEAFF	TGTGCCTGGAGGCAAGGTTCCCTAAGCACTGAAGCTTTCTTT
TRBV15	TRBJ2-7	few	TRBD1	CATSRDRPRQGPYEQYF	TGTGCCACCAGCAGAGATCGACCCAGACAGGGCCCCTACGAGCAGTACTTC
TRBV5-1	TRBJ1-2	-	-	CASSGTLLDGGYTF	TGCGCCAGCAGCGGGACTCTCCTGGACGGAGGCTACACCTTC
TRBV24-1	TRBJ1-2	-	-	CATTIAGPVPLILSYTF	TGTGCCACCACCATCGCGGGGCCGGTTCCCTTGATCTTAAGCTACACCTTC
TRBV7-2	TRBJ2-5	-	-	CASRNDPGVQETQYF	TGTGCCAGCAGGAATGATCCGGGGGTGCAAGAGACCCAGTACTTC
TRBV19	TRBJ1-5	once	TRBD1	CASRAGQGINQPQHF	TGTGCCAGTAGGGCAGGACAGGGAATAAATCAGCCCCAGCATTTT
TRBV5-1	TRBJ2-7	-	-	CASSSPPAGRGAPYEQYF	TGCGCCAGCAGCTCCCCACCCGCGGGGAGGGGGGCACCCTACGAGCAGTACTTC
TRBV7-9	TRBJ2-5	many	-	CASSLIVANRETQYF	TGTGCCAGCAGCTTAATTGTAGCGAACCGGGAGACCCAGTACTTC
TRBV5-1	TRBJ2-1	many	-	CASSLLRESYNEQFF	TGCGCCAGCAGCTTATTACGGGAGTCGTACAATGAGCAGTTCTTC
TRBV9	TRBJ2-3	few	TRBD1	CASSVQGGAGTDTQYF	TGTGCCAGCAGCGTTCAAGGGGGCGCCGGCACAGATACGCAGTATTTT
TRBV12-5	TRBJ1-1	few	-	CASGLLGAGTEAFF	TGTGCTAGTGGTTTGTTGGGCGCGGGCACTGAAGCTTTCTTT